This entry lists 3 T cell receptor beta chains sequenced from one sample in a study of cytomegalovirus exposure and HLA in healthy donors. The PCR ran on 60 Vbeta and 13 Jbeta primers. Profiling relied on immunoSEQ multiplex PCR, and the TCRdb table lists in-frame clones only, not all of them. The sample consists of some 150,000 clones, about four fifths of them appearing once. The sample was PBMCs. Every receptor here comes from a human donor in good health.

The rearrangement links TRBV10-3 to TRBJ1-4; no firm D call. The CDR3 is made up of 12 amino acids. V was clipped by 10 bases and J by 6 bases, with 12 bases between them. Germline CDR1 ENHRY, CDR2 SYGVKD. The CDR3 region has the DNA TGTGCCACTCGGCACGGGGATGAAAAACTGTTTTTT. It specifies CATRHGDEKLFF.

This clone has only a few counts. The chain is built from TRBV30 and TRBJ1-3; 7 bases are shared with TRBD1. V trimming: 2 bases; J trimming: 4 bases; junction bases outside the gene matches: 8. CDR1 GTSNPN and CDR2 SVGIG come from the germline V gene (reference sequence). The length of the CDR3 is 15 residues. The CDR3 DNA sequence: TGTGCCTGGAGTCTCGCGACAGGGTACGGAAACACCATATATTTT. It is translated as CAWSLATGYGNTIYF.

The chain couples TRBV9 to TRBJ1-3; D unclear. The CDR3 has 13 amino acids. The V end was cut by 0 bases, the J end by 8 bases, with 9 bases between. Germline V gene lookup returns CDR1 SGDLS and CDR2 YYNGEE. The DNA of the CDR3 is TGTGCCAGCAGCGTAGTAGGCGGAGACACCATATATTTT. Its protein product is CASSVVGGDTIYF.